The next 8 T cell receptor beta chains were all read from a single sample in a study of blood T cell repertoires in COVID-19. Profiling relied on immunoSEQ multiplex PCR, and the TCRdb table lists in-frame clones only, not all of them. The profile shows some 290,000 clones, around 90% of them singletons. The specimen sequenced was peripheral blood. The source of these receptors is a woman in her thirties with COVID-19, enrolled during active disease.

The chain combines TRBV30 with TRBJ1-2; a weak D match, TRBD1 (6 bases). Per the germline V gene, CDR1 is GTSNPN and CDR2 is SVGIG (reference sequence). V gave up 3 bases and J gave up 1 base, with 12 bases separating them. The CDR3 has 14 residues. Written as DNA, the CDR3 is TGTGCCTGGAGGAAAACAGGGATTAACTATGGCTACACCTTC. Protein product: CAWRKTGINYGYTF.

The chain joins TRBV2 to TRBJ1-2, with a tentative D call TRBD1 (6 bases). This CDR3 spans 17 amino acids. Germline lookup yields CDR1 SNHLY and CDR2 FYNNEI. With 2 bases removed from V and 4 bases from J, the gap between germline ends came to 20 bases. The CDR3 sequence is CASSEFFKTGQIYGYTF. The CDR3 DNA reads TGTGCCAGCAGTGAATTTTTCAAGACAGGACAGATCTATGGCTACACCTTC. The full variable domain, rest sourced from reference TRBV2 and TRBJ1-2, is EPEVTQTPSHQVTQMGQEVILRCVPISNHLYFYWYRQILGQKVEFLVSFYNNEISEKSEIFDDQFSVERPDGSNFTLKIRSTKLEDSAMYFCASSEFFKTGQIYGYTFGSGTRLTVV.

This sequence joins TRBV27 and TRBJ1-4; D is unresolved. Germline assignment: CDR1 MNHEY and CDR2 SMNVEV (reference sequence). Deletions cut 5 bases from V and 7 bases from J, with 11 bases between. This CDR3 is 13 amino acids long. The chain's CDR3 is CASSVVGSEKLFF. The CDR3 coding sequence is TGTGCCAGCAGTGTAGTGGGGAGTGAAAAACTGTTTTTT.

A single count supports this clone. The V call is TRBV5-1, the J call TRBJ2-1, with 10 bases that match TRBD2. V was clipped by 3 bases and J by 6 bases; unmatched bases: 9. Germline V gene data show CDR1 as SGHRS and CDR2 as YFSETQ. The CDR3 has 16 residues. CDR3 in amino acids: CASSWGLAGVANEQFF. CDR3 sequence (DNA): TGCGCCAGCAGCTGGGGCCTAGCGGGAGTTGCCAATGAGCAGTTCTTC. Drawing the rest from reference TRBV5-1 and TRBJ2-1, the complete variable domain is KAGVTQTPRYLIKTRGQQVTLSCSPISGHRSVSWYQQTPGQGLQFLFEYFSETQRNKGNFPGRFSGRQFSNSRSEMNVSTLELGDSALYLCASSWGLAGVANEQFFGPGTRLTVL.

The V call is TRBV7-8, the J call TRBJ1-1; TRBD1 might be the D (6 bases). The CDR3 has 13 amino acids. Germline values: CDR1 SGHVS, CDR2 FQNEAQ. Trimming removed 4 bases at V and 10 bases at J, with 16 bases between. The CDR3: CASSSPAGAVAFF. The CDR3 region has the DNA TGTGCCAGCAGCTCCCCGGCGGGGGCGGTAGCTTTCTTT.

The V call is TRBV30, the J call TRBJ1-4, with unresolved D. V was cut by 8 bases and J by 0 bases, with 10 bases left in between. There are 13 residues in the CDR3. CDR1 GTSNPN and CDR2 SVGIG come from the germline V gene (reference sequence). The CDR3 here is CAQNLATNEKLFF. The DNA for the CDR3 is TGTGCCCAAAACTTGGCAACTAATGAAAAACTGTTTTTT.

The chain combines TRBV11-2 with TRBJ1-1; D gene ambiguous. The CDR3 has 19 residues. The V and J ends lost 0 bases and 0 bases respectively, with 20 bases between them. The germline V gene encodes CDR1 SGHAT and CDR2 FQNNGV. For the CDR3, the DNA is TGTGCCAGCAGCTTAGATCGGGGAGGCGAAGGGTCCATGAACACTGAAGCTTTCTTT. Translated: CASSLDRGGEGSMNTEAFF.

The rearrangement joins TRBV6-1 to TRBJ1-2, with D possibly TRBD1 on 5 matching bases. Germline loops: CDR1 MNHNS, CDR2 SASEGT. Trimming removed 2 bases at V and 4 bases at J, with 8 bases between. This CDR3 comprises 13 residues. CDR3 protein: CASSESGIYGYTF. The CDR3 region has the DNA TGTGCCAGCAGTGAATCAGGGATCTATGGCTACACCTTC.